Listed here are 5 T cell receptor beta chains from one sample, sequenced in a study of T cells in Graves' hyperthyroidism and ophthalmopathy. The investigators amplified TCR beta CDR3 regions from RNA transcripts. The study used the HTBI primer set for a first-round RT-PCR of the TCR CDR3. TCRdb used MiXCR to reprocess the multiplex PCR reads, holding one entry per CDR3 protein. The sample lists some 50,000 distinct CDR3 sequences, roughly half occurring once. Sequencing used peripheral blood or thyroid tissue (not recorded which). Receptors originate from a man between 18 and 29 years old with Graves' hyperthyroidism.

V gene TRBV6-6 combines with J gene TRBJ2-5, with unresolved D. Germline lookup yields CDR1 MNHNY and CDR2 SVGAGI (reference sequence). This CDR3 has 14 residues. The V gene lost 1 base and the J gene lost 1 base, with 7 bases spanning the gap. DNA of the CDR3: TGTGCCAGCAGTTACTTGAACAGCCAAGAGACCCAGTACTTC. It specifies CASSYLNSQETQYF.

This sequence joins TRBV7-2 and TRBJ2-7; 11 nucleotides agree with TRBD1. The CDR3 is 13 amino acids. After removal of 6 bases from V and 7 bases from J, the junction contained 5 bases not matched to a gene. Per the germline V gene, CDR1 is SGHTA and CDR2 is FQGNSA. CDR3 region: CASSEGTGGEQYF. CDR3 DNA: TGTGCCAGCAGTGAGGGGACAGGGGGAGAGCAGTACTTC.

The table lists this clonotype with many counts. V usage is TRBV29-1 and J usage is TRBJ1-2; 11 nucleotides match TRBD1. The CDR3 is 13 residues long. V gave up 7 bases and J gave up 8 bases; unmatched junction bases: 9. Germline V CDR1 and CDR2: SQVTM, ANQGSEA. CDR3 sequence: CSGGSGTGGGYTF. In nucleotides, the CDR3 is TGCAGCGGTGGATCAGGGACAGGGGGAGGCTACACCTTC.

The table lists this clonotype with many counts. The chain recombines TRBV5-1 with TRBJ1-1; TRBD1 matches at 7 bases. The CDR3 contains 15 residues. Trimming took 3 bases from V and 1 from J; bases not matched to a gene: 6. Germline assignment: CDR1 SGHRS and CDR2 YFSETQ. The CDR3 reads CASSSKTGRNTEAFF. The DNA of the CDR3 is TGCGCCAGCAGCTCAAAGACAGGGAGGAACACTGAAGCTTTCTTT.

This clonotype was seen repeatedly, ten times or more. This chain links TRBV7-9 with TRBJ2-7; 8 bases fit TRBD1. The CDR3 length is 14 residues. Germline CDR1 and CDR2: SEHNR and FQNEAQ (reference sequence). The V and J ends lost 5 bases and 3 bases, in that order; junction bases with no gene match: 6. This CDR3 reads CASSHRDRNYEQYF. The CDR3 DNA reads TGTGCCAGCAGCCACCGGGACAGGAACTACGAGCAGTACTTC.